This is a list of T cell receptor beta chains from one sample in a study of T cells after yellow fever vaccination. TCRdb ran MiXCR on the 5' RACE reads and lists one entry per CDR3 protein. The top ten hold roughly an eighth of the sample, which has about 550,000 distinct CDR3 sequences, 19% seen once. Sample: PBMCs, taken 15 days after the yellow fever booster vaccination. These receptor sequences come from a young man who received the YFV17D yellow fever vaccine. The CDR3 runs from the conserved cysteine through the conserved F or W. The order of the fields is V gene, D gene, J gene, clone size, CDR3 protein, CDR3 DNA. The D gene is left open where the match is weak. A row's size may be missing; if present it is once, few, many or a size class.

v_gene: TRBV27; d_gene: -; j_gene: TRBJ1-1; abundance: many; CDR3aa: CASSLNGGGGTEAFF; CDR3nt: TGTGCCAGCAGCCTTAATGGAGGGGGAGGCACTGAAGCTTTCTTT
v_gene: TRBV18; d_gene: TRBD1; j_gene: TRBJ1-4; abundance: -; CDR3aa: CASSPRAGGSEKLFF; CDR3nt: TGTGCCAGCTCACCACGAGCAGGGGGGAGCGAAAAACTGTTTTTT
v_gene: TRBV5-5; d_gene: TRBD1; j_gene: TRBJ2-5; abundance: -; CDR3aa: CASSLVQGALETQYF; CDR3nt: TGTGCCAGCAGCTTGGTCCAGGGGGCTTTAGAGACCCAGTACTTC
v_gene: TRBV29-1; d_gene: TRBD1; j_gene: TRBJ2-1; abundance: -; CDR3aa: CSVGTGTNEQFF; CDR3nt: TGCAGCGTGGGGACAGGGACCAATGAGCAGTTCTTC
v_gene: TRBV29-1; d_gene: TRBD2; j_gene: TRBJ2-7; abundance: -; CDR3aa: CSVWTSGTYEQYF; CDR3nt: TGCAGCGTTTGGACTAGCGGAACCTACGAGCAGTACTTC
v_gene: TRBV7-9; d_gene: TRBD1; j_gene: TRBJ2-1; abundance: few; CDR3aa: CASSPTDRVREQFF; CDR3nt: TGTGCCAGCAGCCCAACGGACAGGGTTCGGGAGCAGTTCTTC
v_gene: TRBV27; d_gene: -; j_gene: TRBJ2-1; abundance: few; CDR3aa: CASSRGLFNEQFF; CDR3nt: TGTGCCAGCAGTCGGGGACTTTTTAATGAGCAGTTCTTC
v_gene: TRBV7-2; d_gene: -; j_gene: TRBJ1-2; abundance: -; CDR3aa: CASSLATGDYGYTF; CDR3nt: TGTGCCAGCAGCTTAGCGACGGGGGACTATGGCTACACCTTC
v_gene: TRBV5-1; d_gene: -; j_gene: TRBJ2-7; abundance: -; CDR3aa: CASSWMDSTYEQYF; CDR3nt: TGCGCCAGCAGCTGGATGGACAGTACCTACGAGCAGTACTTC
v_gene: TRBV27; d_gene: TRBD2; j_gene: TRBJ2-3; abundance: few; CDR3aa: CASSLNRGGSFTDTQYF; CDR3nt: TGTGCCAGCAGTTTAAATCGGGGGGGCTCCTTCACAGATACGCAGTATTTT
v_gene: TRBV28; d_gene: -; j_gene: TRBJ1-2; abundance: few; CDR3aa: CASTLGRGHYGYTF; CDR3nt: TGTGCCAGCACCCTGGGTAGGGGCCACTATGGCTACACCTTC
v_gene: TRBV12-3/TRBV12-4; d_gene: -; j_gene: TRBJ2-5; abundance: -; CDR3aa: CASRATSGETQYF; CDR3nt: TGTGCCAGCAGGGCCACTAGTGGGGAGACCCAGTACTTC
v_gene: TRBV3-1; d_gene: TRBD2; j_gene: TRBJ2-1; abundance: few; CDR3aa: CASSQGLAGTEQFF; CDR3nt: TGTGCCAGCAGCCAGGGACTAGCGGGAACTGAGCAGTTCTTC
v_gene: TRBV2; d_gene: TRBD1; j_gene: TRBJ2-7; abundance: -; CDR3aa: CASRRQGAGYEQYF; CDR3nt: TGTGCCAGCAGGCGACAGGGGGCTGGCTACGAGCAGTACTTC
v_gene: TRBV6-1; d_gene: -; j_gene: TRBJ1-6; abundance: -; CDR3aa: CASSRPGTRNSPLHF; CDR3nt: TGTGCCAGCAGTAGACCCGGGACACGCAATTCACCCCTCCACTTT
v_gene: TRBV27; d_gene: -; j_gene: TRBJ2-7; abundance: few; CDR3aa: CASSPSAHLREQYF; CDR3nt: TGTGCCAGCAGTCCATCCGCCCACCTCCGTGAGCAGTACTTC
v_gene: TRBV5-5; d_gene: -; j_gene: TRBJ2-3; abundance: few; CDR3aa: CASSLGLDGLDTQYF; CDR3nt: TGTGCCAGCAGCTTGGGACTAGACGGACTAGATACGCAGTATTTT
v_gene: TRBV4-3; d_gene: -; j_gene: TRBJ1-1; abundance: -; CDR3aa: CASSQVLLREDTEAFF; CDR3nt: TGCGCCAGCAGCCAAGTCCTCCTACGGGAGGACACTGAAGCTTTCTTT
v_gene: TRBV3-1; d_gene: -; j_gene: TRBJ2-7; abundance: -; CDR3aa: CASSQAGDEQYF; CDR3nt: TGTGCCAGCAGCCAAGCGGGGGACGAGCAGTACTTC
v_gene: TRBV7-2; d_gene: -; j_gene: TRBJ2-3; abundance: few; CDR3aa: CASSLLDRQYF; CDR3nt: TGTGCCAGCAGCTTGTTGGACAGGCAGTATTTT
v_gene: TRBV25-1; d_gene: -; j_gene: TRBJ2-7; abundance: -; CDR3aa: CASMGTYEQYF; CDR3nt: TGTGCCAGCATGGGGACCTACGAGCAGTACTTC
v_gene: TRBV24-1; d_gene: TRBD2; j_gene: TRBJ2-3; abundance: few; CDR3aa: CATSDPGLAGSTDTQYF; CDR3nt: TGTGCCACCAGTGACCCCGGACTAGCGGGCTCCACAGATACGCAGTATTTT
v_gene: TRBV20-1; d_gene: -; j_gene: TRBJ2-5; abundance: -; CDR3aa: CSAKGGQETQYF; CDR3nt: TGCAGTGCTAAAGGAGGGCAAGAGACCCAGTACTTC
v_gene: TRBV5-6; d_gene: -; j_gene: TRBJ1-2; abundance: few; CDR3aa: CASSFTAFAEYGYTF; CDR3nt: TGTGCCAGCAGCTTTACTGCTTTCGCGGAGTATGGCTACACCTTC
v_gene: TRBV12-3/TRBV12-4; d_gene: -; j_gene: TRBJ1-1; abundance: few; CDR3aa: CASSSSGTAAFF; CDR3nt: TGTGCCAGCAGTTCCTCCGGGACTGCAGCTTTCTTT
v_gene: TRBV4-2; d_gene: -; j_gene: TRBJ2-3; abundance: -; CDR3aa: CASSQDSEADTQYF; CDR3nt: TGTGCCAGCAGCCAAGACTCTGAGGCAGATACGCAGTATTTT
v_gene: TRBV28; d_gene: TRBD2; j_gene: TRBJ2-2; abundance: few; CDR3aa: CASSSSGKRTGELFF; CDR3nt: TGTGCCAGCAGTTCTAGCGGGAAGAGGACCGGGGAGCTGTTTTTT
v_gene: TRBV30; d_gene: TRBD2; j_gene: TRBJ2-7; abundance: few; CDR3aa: CAWSHLAGVLYEQYF; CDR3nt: TGTGCCTGGAGCCATCTAGCGGGAGTCTTGTACGAGCAGTACTTC
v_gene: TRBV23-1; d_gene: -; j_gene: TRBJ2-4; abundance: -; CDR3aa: CASRRVGTRYF; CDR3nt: TGCGCCAGCAGGAGGGTGGGGACTCGGTACTTC
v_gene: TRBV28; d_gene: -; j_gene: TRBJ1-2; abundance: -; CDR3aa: CAIDGNYGYTF; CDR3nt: TGTGCCATCGACGGGAACTATGGCTACACCTTC
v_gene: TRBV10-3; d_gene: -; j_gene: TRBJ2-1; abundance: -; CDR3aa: CASSPEGTLPSYNEQFF; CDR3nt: TGTGCCTCATCTCCGGAGGGGACTCTCCCTTCCTACAATGAGCAGTTCTTC
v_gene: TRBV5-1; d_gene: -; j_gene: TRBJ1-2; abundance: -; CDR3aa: CASSYQTVEGYTF; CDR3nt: TGCGCCAGCAGCTACCAGACAGTCGAAGGCTACACCTTC
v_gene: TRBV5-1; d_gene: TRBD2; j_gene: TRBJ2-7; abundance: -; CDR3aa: CASSLGFGLAGYEQYF; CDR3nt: TGCGCCAGCAGCTTGGGGTTCGGGCTAGCGGGCTACGAGCAGTACTTC
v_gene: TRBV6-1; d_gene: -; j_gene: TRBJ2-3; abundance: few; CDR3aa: CASSARQGTDTQYF; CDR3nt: TGTGCCAGCAGTGCACGACAGGGCACAGATACGCAGTATTTT
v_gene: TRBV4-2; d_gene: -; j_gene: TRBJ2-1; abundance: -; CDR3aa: CASSQEGAYNEQFF; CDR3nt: TGTGCCAGCAGCCAAGAGGGAGCTTACAATGAGCAGTTCTTC
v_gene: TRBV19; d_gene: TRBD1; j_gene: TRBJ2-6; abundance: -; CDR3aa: CASSISRTGELFGANVLTF; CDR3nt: TGTGCCAGTAGTATATCCCGGACAGGGGAACTTTTTGGGGCCAACGTCCTGACTTTC
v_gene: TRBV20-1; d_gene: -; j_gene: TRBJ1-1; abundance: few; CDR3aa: CSALELNAEAFF; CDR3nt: TGCAGTGCCCTAGAACTCAACGCTGAAGCTTTCTTT